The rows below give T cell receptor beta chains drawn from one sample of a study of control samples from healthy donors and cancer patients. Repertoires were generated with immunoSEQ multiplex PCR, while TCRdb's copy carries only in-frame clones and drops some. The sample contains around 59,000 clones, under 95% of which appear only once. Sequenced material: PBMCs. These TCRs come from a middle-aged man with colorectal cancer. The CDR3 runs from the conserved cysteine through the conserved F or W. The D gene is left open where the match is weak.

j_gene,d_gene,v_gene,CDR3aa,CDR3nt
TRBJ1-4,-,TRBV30,CAWLVRGIREKLFF,TGTGCCTGGCTCGTCCGTGGAATACGCGAAAAACTGTTTTTT
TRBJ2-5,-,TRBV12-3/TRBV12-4,CASSPARETQYF,TGTGCCAGCAGTCCAGCCCGAGAGACCCAGTACTTC
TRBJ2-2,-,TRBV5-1,CASSLMGAGGTGELFF,TGCGCCAGCAGCTTGATGGGCGCAGGGGGGACCGGGGAGCTGTTTTTT
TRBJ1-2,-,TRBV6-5,CASSYAANYGYTF,TGTGCCAGCAGTTACGCGGCTAACTATGGCTACACCTTC
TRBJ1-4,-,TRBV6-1,CASSEKWGSREKLFF,TGTGCCAGCAGTGAAAAGTGGGGGTCGCGCGAAAAACTGTTTTTT
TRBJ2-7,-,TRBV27,CASSYRPQGPYEQYF,TGTGCCAGCAGCTACAGACCCCAAGGCCCCTACGAGCAGTACTTC
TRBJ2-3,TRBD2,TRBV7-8,CASSLREAQYF,TGTGCCAGCAGCCTCCGGGAGGCGCAGTATTTT
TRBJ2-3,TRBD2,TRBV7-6,CASTRGPPGLAPDTQYF,TGTGCCAGCACCCGAGGTCCCCCGGGACTAGCGCCAGATACGCAGTATTTT
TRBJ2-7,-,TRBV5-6,CASSWGRGSYEQYF,TGTGCCAGCAGCTGGGGGCGGGGCTCCTACGAGCAGTACTTC
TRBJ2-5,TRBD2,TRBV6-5,CASTLSGGARETQYF,TGTGCCAGCACCCTTAGCGGGGGGGCTCGGGAGACCCAGTACTTC
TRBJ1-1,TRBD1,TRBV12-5,CASGLGTGLVGTEAFF,TGTGCTAGTGGTTTGGGGACAGGGCTTGTAGGCACTGAAGCTTTCTTT
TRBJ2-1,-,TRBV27,CASSLSGAGYNEQFF,TGTGCCAGCAGTTTATCCGGTGCTGGATACAATGAGCAGTTCTTC
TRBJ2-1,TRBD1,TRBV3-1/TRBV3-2,CASSNFGTAHNEQFF,TGTGCCAGCAGCAACTTCGGGACAGCCCACAATGAGCAGTTCTTC
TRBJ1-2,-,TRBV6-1,CASSEGTSNYGYTF,TGTGCCAGCAGTGAGGGCACCTCTAACTATGGCTACACCTTC
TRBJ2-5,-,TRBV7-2,CASSPRGFQETQYF,TGTGCCAGCAGCCCCCGGGGGTTCCAAGAGACCCAGTACTTC
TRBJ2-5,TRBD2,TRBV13,CASSLLTGGSPGTQYF,TGTGCCAGCAGCTTATTGACCGGGGGGTCCCCCGGGACCCAGTACTTC
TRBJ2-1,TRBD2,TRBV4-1,CASSQESLRLANEQFF,TGCGCCAGCAGCCAAGAAAGTTTGAGACTAGCCAATGAGCAGTTCTTC
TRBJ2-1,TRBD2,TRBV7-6,CASSAAPRSGANYNEQFF,TGTGCCAGCAGCGCAGCCCCCCGTAGCGGGGCCAACTACAATGAGCAGTTCTTC